This TCR beta chain stems from a study of T cell responses to AZD1222 COVID-19 vaccine. Study results and caveats: Repertoire sampling was restricted to post-peak T cell response timepoints.

A word on this clone: Its specificity is unknown.

Repertoires were generated with immunoSEQ multiplex PCR, while TCRdb's copy carries only in-frame clones and drops some. The sample contains over 200,000 clones, roughly 94% of which appear only once. The germline CDR1 and CDR2 sequences are SGDLS and YYNGEE. The CDR3 contains 17 residues. Trimming left V 3 bases short and J 0 bases short, with 17 bases between. The specimen comprised peripheral blood, sampled 28 days after the second dose of the MenACWY control vaccine. The TCR originated in an adult who received the MenACWY meningococcal vaccine as a control. This rearrangement joins TRBV9 to TRBJ2-3, with D possibly TRBD1 on 6 matching bases. This chain's CDR3 is CASSALRGALSTDTQYF. The CDR3 DNA sequence: TGTGCCAGCAGCGCCCTCAGGGGAGCGCTAAGCACAGATACGCAGTATTTT. Drawing the rest from reference TRBV9 and TRBJ2-3, the complete variable domain is DSGVTQTPKHLITATGQRVTLRCSPRSGDLSVYWYQQSLDQGLQFLIQYYNGEERAKGNILERFSAQQFPDLHSELNLSSLELGDSALYFCASSALRGALSTDTQYFGPGTRLTVL.